This TCR beta chain is from a study of blood T cells in healthy people across ages. Trimming stripped 5 bases from V and 10 bases from J, with 12 bases between. CDR3 size: 12 residues. The germline gives CDR1 PRHDT, CDR2 FYEKMQ (reference sequence). A sample-barcoded 5' primer and a J-beta primer mix were used in a second PCR of about 6 to 11 cycles. One entry per CDR3 protein results from TCRdb running MiXCR on the 5' RACE reads. In the table there are roughly 1,000,000 distinct CDR3 sequences, roughly a quarter of which are singletons. These data are also associated with another study on T cells of mothers and their children.

This TCR was recovered from a girl between 2 and 10 years old in good health. Sequenced input: blood. The V and J genes are TRBV13 and TRBJ2-4; tentatively, D is TRBD1 (5 bases). The CDR3 is CASSGAYGIQYF. CDR3 sequence (DNA): TGTGCCAGCAGCGGGGCTTATGGGATTCAGTACTTC.